A single sample is the source of the 29 T cell receptor beta chains below, sequenced in a study of cytomegalovirus exposure and HLA in healthy donors. Use of 60 Vbeta and 13 Jbeta primers characterized the PCR. Assay: immunoSEQ multiplex PCR; the TCRdb copy retains only in-frame clones and omits some. The data show 95,000 to 150,000 clones, 80% seen once. Source material: PBMCs. These receptors all come from a young man in good health and CMV-seronegative.

Note on this clone: At one boundary the junction diverges from the germline segment, which might be a read error. The sample holds other DNA sequences that translate to the same CDR3. This chain joins TRBV19 and TRBJ1-6; TRBD1 aligns across 9 bases. The CDR3 loop spans 14 amino acids. Looked up from germline, CDR1 is LNHDA and CDR2 is SQIVND (reference sequence). CDR3 nucleotide sequence: TGCGCCAGTAGTGTACAGGGGGCTAATTCACCCCTCCACTTT. Its translation is CASSVQGANSPLHF.

This chain connects TRBV6-1 to TRBJ1-1; 7 nucleotides align to TRBD1. V lost 4 bases to trimming and J lost 4 bases; unmatched junction nucleotides: 6. This CDR3 comprises 14 residues. The germline V gene has CDR1 MNHNS and CDR2 SASEGT. In nucleotides, the CDR3 is TGTGCCAGCAGTGGGGAAGGGGGCTTCACTGAAGCTTTCTTT. Its translation is CASSGEGGFTEAFF.

This rearrangement joins TRBV6-6 to TRBJ1-2, with D possibly TRBD1 on 5 matching bases. Trimming left V 0 bases short and J 7 bases short, with 15 bases between. Germline V gene sequence: CDR1 MNHNY, CDR2 SVGAGI (reference sequence). CDR3 length equals 15 residues. The CDR3 DNA follows: TGTGCCAGCAGTTACTCGTTCAGGGCCAGTGGTGGCTACACCTTC. Its translation is CASSYSFRASGGYTF.

This clone appeared once. The rearrangement joins TRBV28 to TRBJ2-2; TRBD2 might be the D (6 bases). Trimming shortened V by 6 bases and J by 0 bases, and 8 bases separated the two germline ends. Germline CDR1 and CDR2: MDHEN and SYDVKM. This CDR3 region has 14 residues. As DNA, the CDR3 is TGTGCCAGCAGGCCGGGGGCGAACACCGGGGAGCTGTTTTTT. It encodes CASRPGANTGELFF.

About this clone itself: One end of the junction varies from germline; a read error may be responsible. The chain couples TRBV5-4 to TRBJ2-6, with TRBD1 as a possible D gene (5 bases). The germline gives CDR1 SGHNT, CDR2 YYREEE (reference sequence). The CDR3 consists of 16 residues. The CDR3 sequence is CASSSHSNTGANGLTF. The DNA of the CDR3 is TGTGCCAGCAGCTCACACTCGAACACTGGGGCCAACGGCCTGACTTTC. The complete variable domain, with remaining parts taken from reference TRBV5-4 and TRBJ2-6, reads ETGVTQSPTHLIKTRGQQVTLRCSSQSGHNTVSWYQQALGQGPQFIFQYYREEENGRGNFPPRFSGLQFPNYSSELNVNALELDDSALYLCASSSHSNTGANGLTFGAGSRLTVL.

In its sample, this clone was seen once. Written as DNA, the CDR3 is TGTGCCAGCAGCGCTTGGACAGGGTCAGATTCACCCCTCCACTTT. Translating gives CASSAWTGSDSPLHF. The V gene is TRBV9, the J gene TRBJ1-6; TRBD1 aligns across 8 bases. The V gene's germline CDR1 is SGDLS and CDR2 YYNGEE. The CDR3 spans 15 residues. Trimming cost V 3 bases and J 8 bases; bases outside gene matches: 7.

The chain employs TRBV14 and TRBJ1-2; the match to TRBD1 covers 7 bases. V shed 4 bases, J shed 4 bases, and the junction held 12 bases outside the gene matches. The CDR3 length is 16 residues. Germline assignment: CDR1 SGHDN and CDR2 FVKESK. CDR3 amino acids: CASSPIGQVGSYGYTF. In DNA, the CDR3 is TGTGCCAGCAGCCCAATCGGACAGGTCGGGAGCTATGGCTACACCTTC.

The J gene is TRBJ1-3, the V gene TRBV2; 10 nucleotides match TRBD1. Unmatched junction bases numbered 15, after V lost 11 bases and J lost 5 bases. Germline-derived CDR1 and CDR2 are SNHLY and FYNNEI. The CDR3 contains 16 residues. The CDR3 loop reads CALGRDRGGPRNTIYF. CDR3 bases: TGTGCCCTCGGCCGGGACAGGGGCGGACCTAGAAACACCATATATTTT.

Here the CDR3 reads CASRVVTGNTGELFF. The CDR3, as DNA: TGTGCCAGCAGGGTCGTGACAGGGAACACCGGGGAGCTGTTTTTT. The V and J genes are TRBV28 and TRBJ2-2, with a weak D call TRBD1 (6 bases). The CDR3 is 15 residues long. Trimming shortened V by 6 bases and J by 1 base, and 12 bases separated the two germline ends. Germline V gene lookup returns CDR1 MDHEN and CDR2 SYDVKM. Combining the CDR3 with reference TRBV28 and TRBJ2-2 gives the whole variable domain DVKVTQSSRYLVKRTGEKVFLECVQDMDHENMFWYRQDPGLGLRLIYFSYDVKMKEKGDIPEGYSVSREKKERFSLILESASTNQTSMYLCASRVVTGNTGELFFGEGSRLTVL.

This chain connects TRBV5-4 to TRBJ2-7, with 8 bases identical to TRBD1. The CDR3 sequence is 15 residues long. Germline V gene sequence: CDR1 SGHNT, CDR2 YYREEE (reference sequence). Trimming removed 5 bases from V and 3 bases from J; junction bases left unmatched: 10. The CDR3 here is CASRPGQGEVYEQYF. The DNA for the CDR3 is TGTGCCAGCAGACCAGGACAGGGCGAAGTCTACGAGCAGTACTTC. The variable domain in full, completed from reference TRBV5-4 and TRBJ2-7, reads ETGVTQSPTHLIKTRGQQVTLRCSSQSGHNTVSWYQQALGQGPQFIFQYYREEENGRGNFPPRFSGLQFPNYSSELNVNALELDDSALYLCASRPGQGEVYEQYFGPGTRLTVT.

This chain joins TRBV6-5 and TRBJ2-2, with 9 bases aligning to TRBD1. Germline CDR1 MNHEY, CDR2 SVGAGI. Trimming cost V 6 bases and J 3 bases; bases outside gene matches: 5. There are 15 residues in the CDR3. In DNA, the CDR3 is TGTGCCAGCAGGGCGGGACAGGGAGACACCGGGGAGCTGTTTTTT. Protein product: CASRAGQGDTGELFF.

The genes are TRBV4-3 and TRBJ1-6; D is unresolved. The CDR3 has 16 amino acids. The germline gives CDR1 LGHNA, CDR2 YSLEER. V was trimmed by 0 bases and J by 10 bases, leaving 16 bases between them. CDR3 in DNA: TGCGCCAGCAGCCAAGATCTACGGGGAGTTGGGTCACCCCTCCACTTT. Protein: CASSQDLRGVGSPLHF.

The genes are TRBV6-5 and TRBJ2-7, with 7 bases lining up with TRBD2. CDR1 MNHEY and CDR2 SVGAGI come from the germline V gene. CDR3 size: 15 residues. Trimming cost V 0 bases and J 7 bases; bases outside gene matches: 9. CDR3 in amino acids: CASSYSAGNPIEQYF. The CDR3 nucleotides are TGTGCCAGCAGTTACTCAGCGGGAAACCCAATTGAGCAGTACTTC.

This chain links TRBV6-5 with TRBJ1-5, with 7 positions matching TRBD1. Germline CDR1 MNHEY, CDR2 SVGAGI. The CDR3 contains 12 residues. The J segment lost 4 bases and the V segment lost 7 bases, leaving 1 base of the junction unmatched. CDR3 residues: CASKQGNQPQHF. In DNA, the CDR3 is TGTGCCAGCAAACAGGGGAATCAGCCCCAGCATTTT.

The genes are TRBV7-2 and TRBJ2-1; no reliable D call. The CDR3 has 13 residues. V lost 1 base and J lost 10, with 11 bases in between. Germline loops: CDR1 SGHTA, CDR2 FQGNSA. The CDR3 loop reads CASSLVPGNEQFF. As DNA, the CDR3 is TGTGCCAGCAGCTTAGTCCCAGGCAACGAGCAGTTCTTC.

This sequence joins TRBV25-1 and TRBJ1-1; D is undetermined. This CDR3 contains 11 residues. Trimming took off 6 bases at V and 6 bases at J, with 8 bases between the two ends. Per germline, CDR1 MGHDK and CDR2 SYGVNS. CDR3 amino acids: CASRSPSEAFF. The CDR3 nucleotides are TGTGCCAGCAGGAGCCCCTCTGAAGCTTTCTTT.

The V call is TRBV11-2, the J call TRBJ2-7; TRBD2 matches at 9 bases. CDR3 length: 14 amino acids. Germline-derived CDR1 and CDR2 are SGHAT and FQNNGV. Unmatched junction bases numbered 3, after V lost 2 bases and J lost 4 bases. The CDR3 sequence: CASSLRLAAYEQYF. In DNA form, the CDR3 reads TGTGCCAGCAGCTTACGACTAGCGGCTTACGAGCAGTACTTC.

This clone was seen just once. V usage is TRBV5-4 and J usage is TRBJ2-3; 7 bases match TRBD2. CDR1 is SGHNT and CDR2 is YYREEE in the germline V gene (reference sequence). V gave up 0 bases and J gave up 6 bases; unmatched junction bases: 4. This CDR3 is 14 amino acids long. CDR3 DNA: TGTGCCAGCAGCTTGGGACTAGCTGATGATACGCAGTATTTT. Protein: CASSLGLADDTQYF.

The CDR3 here is CSVGGGAGQPQHF. DNA of the CDR3: TGCAGCGTTGGGGGAGGGGCTGGTCAGCCCCAGCATTTT. The chain uses TRBV29-1 and TRBJ1-5; D might be TRBD1 (5 bases). The CDR3 extends over 13 amino acids. Trimming cost V 4 bases and J 6 bases, with 13 bases left between them. Germline assignment: CDR1 SQVTM and CDR2 ANQGSEA.

The V gene is TRBV7-9, the J gene TRBJ1-2; 7 nucleotides align to TRBD1. The V gene end was trimmed by 5 bases and the J gene end by 4 bases; junction bases not matched to a gene: 10. This CDR3 is 15 amino acids long. The V gene's germline CDR1 is SEHNR and CDR2 FQNEAQ (reference sequence). The CDR3, as DNA: TGTGCCAGCAGCATCAAAGGGACAGCCCCCTATGGCTACACCTTC. It is translated as CASSIKGTAPYGYTF. The entire variable domain, with the rest obtained from reference TRBV7-9 and TRBJ1-2, is as follows: DTGVSQNPRHKITKRGQNVTFRCDPISEHNRLYWYRQTLGQGPEFLTYFQNEAQLEKSRLLSDRFSAERPKGSFSTLEIQRTEQGDSAMYLCASSIKGTAPYGYTFGSGTRLTVV.

V and J are TRBV7-6 and TRBJ2-7; TRBD1 aligns across 10 bases. Germline loops: CDR1 SGHVS, CDR2 FNYEAQ. J gave up 9 bases and V 1 base, and 12 bases lay outside the gene matches. The CDR3 contains 16 residues. The CDR3 DNA sequence: TGTGCCAGCAGCTTAGAAGTCCCGGGACAGGGGACAGGGCAGTACTTC. Its translation: CASSLEVPGQGTGQYF. Full variable domain (missing parts from reference TRBV7-6 and TRBJ2-7): GAGVSQSPRYKVTKRGQDVALRCDPISGHVSLYWYRQALGQGPEFLTYFNYEAQQDKSGLPNDRFSAERPEGSISTLTIQRTEQRDSAMYRCASSLEVPGQGTGQYFGPGTRLTVT.

The sample holds a few counts of this clone. The chain uses TRBV6-1 and TRBJ2-7; no definite D call. Germline CDR1 and CDR2: MNHNS and SASEGT. The CDR3 runs to 11 residues. The germline V and J ends were trimmed by 5 bases and 9 bases, with 11 bases remaining between them. CDR3 DNA sequence: TGTGCCAGCAGTACCCTAGTAGTGCAGTACTTC. The encoded protein is CASSTLVVQYF.

This chain joins TRBV4-3 and TRBJ2-2; maybe TRBD1 (6 bases). Germline V gene lookup returns CDR1 LGHNA and CDR2 YSLEER. The CDR3 is made up of 16 amino acids. The V and J ends lost 3 bases and 4 bases respectively, with 15 bases between them. CDR3: CASSHLSGALTGELFF. Written as DNA, the CDR3 is TGCGCCAGCAGCCACCTTTCAGGGGCCCTCACCGGGGAGCTGTTTTTT.

CDR3 region: CASSSRGYEDTQYF. The CDR3 nucleotides are TGTGCCAGCAGCTCCCGAGGGTATGAAGATACGCAGTATTTT. The chain joins TRBV9 to TRBJ2-3; a weak D match, TRBD2 (5 bases). This CDR3 region has 14 residues. Per germline, CDR1 SGDLS and CDR2 YYNGEE. Trimming shortened V by 4 bases and J by 5 bases, and 14 bases separated the two germline ends.

The chain uses TRBV10-1 and TRBJ2-3; TRBD1 matches 9 bases. Germline loops: CDR1 WNHNN, CDR2 SYGVQD (reference sequence). The J segment lost 3 bases and the V segment lost 9 bases, leaving 7 bases of the junction unmatched. This CDR3 has 14 amino acids. The DNA of the CDR3 is TGCGCCAGTGGACCCGGGACAGGGACAGATACGCAGTATTTT. As protein: CASGPGTGTDTQYF.

This chain uses TRBV4-3 with TRBJ2-1; 9 nucleotides line up with TRBD1. The J segment lost 10 bases and the V segment lost 4 bases, leaving 11 bases of the junction unmatched. Germline assignment: CDR1 LGHNA and CDR2 YSLEER. The CDR3 consists of 15 residues. The CDR3 nucleotides are TGCGCCAGCAGCCCAGGGACAGGGAGGTTAGAGGAGCAGTTCTTC. The encoded protein is CASSPGTGRLEEQFF.

V and J are TRBV9 and TRBJ2-1; the D is unclear. Germline CDR1 and CDR2: SGDLS and YYNGEE. V gave up 0 bases and J gave up 0 bases, with 16 bases separating them. There are 18 residues in the CDR3. Written as DNA, the CDR3 is TGTGCCAGCAGCGTAGAAGTCAATCCTGCGAGCTCCTACAATGAGCAGTTCTTC. Protein sequence: CASSVEVNPASSYNEQFF.

The chain couples TRBV15 to TRBJ1-2; no firm D call. V lost 1 base, J lost 4 bases, and 13 bases lay in between. This CDR3 is built from 15 residues. Germline values: CDR1 LNHNV, CDR2 YYDKDF (reference sequence). The CDR3 region is CATSRGLDPIYGYTF. The CDR3 coding sequence is TGTGCCACCAGCAGAGGACTCGACCCAATCTATGGCTACACCTTC.

The chain employs TRBV21-1 and TRBJ2-4; TRBD1, the table's D call, lacks a check against the DNA. TRBV21-1 counts as a pseudogene. This CDR3 region has 16 residues. The CDR3 region is CASLTPGRVAGNSQYF. For the CDR3, the DNA is TGTGCCAGCTTAACACCGGGCCGAGTGGCAGGGAACAGTCAGTACTTC.